This TCR beta chain was captured in a study of T-cell memory formation after mild COVID-19. On the study more broadly: Among the donors, TCR clusters were largely specific to each donor. Overall study results and limits: Of the contracting clones, CD4+ ones lay mainly in CM and EM, and CD8+ ones in EMRA. Clones that got smaller from day 15 to 85 had even CD4/CD8, while clones growing later tipped toward CD4+. SARS-CoV-2 specificity was not confirmed for second-wave clones peaking on day 37.

This clonotype was seen only a few times. Its antigen is unidentified. Via MiXCR, TCRdb re-called the 5' RACE reads, giving one row per CDR3 protein. The sample has 110,000 to 150,000 distinct CDR3 sequences, 11% to 15% seen once. Trimming removed 1 base from V and 10 bases from J, with 14 bases in between. Germline lookup yields CDR1 SQVTM and CDR2 ANQGSEA. The CDR3 loop spans 13 amino acids. The V gene is TRBV29-1, the J gene TRBJ2-1; D remains unclear. The sequenced sample was PBMCs or a T cell subset sorted from them (not recorded which). The sequence was obtained from an adult woman who had mild COVID-19 (a few samples of this study predate the infection). Cell type and time point are not known. In nucleotides, the CDR3 is TGCAGCGTTGAAGGAGGTGGGGTGGGGGAGCAGTTCTTC. Translating it yields CSVEGGGVGEQFF.